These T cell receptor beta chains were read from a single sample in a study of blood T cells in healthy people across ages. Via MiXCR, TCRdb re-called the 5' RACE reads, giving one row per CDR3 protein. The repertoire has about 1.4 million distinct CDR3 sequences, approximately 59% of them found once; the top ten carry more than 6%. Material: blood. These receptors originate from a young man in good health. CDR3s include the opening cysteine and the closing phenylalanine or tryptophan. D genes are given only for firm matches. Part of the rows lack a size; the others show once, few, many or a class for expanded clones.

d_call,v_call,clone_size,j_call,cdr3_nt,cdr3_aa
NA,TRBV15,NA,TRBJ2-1,TGTGCCACCAGCGTAGGGGGAAGGAATGAGCAGTTCTTC,CATSVGGRNEQFF
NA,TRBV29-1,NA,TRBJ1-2,TGCAGCGGGGAGGGGGATAACTATGGCTACACCTTC,CSGEGDNYGYTF
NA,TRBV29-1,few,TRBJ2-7,TGCAGCGTCTGCCCCCCGGGGGGCGCGGGGGAGCAGTACTTC,CSVCPPGGAGEQYF
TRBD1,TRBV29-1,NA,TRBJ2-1,TGCAGCGTTGCGACAGGGATTTCAAATGAGCAGTTCTTC,CSVATGISNEQFF
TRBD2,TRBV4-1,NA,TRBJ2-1,TGCGCCAGCAGCGGGCGGGAGGGCCGATATGAGCAGTTCTTC,CASSGREGRYEQFF
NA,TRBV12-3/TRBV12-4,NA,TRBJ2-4,TGTGCCAGCAGTTTCGGCCAGGCCAAAAACATTCAGTACTTC,CASSFGQAKNIQYF
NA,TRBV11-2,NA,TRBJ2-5,TGTGCCAGCAGATACCGGGACCATCAAGAGACCCAGTACTTC,CASRYRDHQETQYF
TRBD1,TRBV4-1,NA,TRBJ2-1,TGCGCCAGCAGCCATAGACAGGGGGCCGATGAGCAGTTCTTC,CASSHRQGADEQFF
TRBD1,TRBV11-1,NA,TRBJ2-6,TGTGCCAGCAGCTTCGCAACCGGACAGGGGGCGAAGGAAACTGGGGCCAACGTCCTGACTTTC,CASSFATGQGAKETGANVLTF
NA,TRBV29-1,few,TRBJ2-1,TGCAGCGGCATCGGAGGGTTTAGGGGCTATGAGCAGTTCTTC,CSGIGGFRGYEQFF
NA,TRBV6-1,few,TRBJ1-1,TGTGCCAGCAGGGGGACCACTGAAGCTTTCTTT,CASRGTTEAFF
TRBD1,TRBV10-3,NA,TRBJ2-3,TGTGCCATCAGTGTACAGGGGGCCGATACGCAGTATTTT,CAISVQGADTQYF
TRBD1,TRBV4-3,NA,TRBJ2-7,TGCGCCAGCAGCCAAGATATCCCCGGGACAGGGCGGTACGAGCAGTACTTC,CASSQDIPGTGRYEQYF
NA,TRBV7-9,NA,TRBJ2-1,TGTGCCAGCAGCTTACCGCGGAGAGATGAGCAGTTCTTC,CASSLPRRDEQFF
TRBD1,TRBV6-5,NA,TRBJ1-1,TGTGCCAGCAGTCGGGACAGGGGTGAAGCTTTCTTT,CASSRDRGEAFF
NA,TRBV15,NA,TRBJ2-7,TGTGCCACCAGCAGAGAGACAGGCTACTACGAGCAGTACTTC,CATSRETGYYEQYF
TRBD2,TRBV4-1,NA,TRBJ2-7,TGCGCCAGCAGCCAAGTTGCAGCGGGAGTTCGGGAGCAGTACTTC,CASSQVAAGVREQYF
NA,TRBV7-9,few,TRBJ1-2,TGTGCCAGCAGCTTAGTAACGGCAGATTATGGCTACACCTTC,CASSLVTADYGYTF
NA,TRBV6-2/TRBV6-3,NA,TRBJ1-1,TGTGCCAGCTCCCCCCTGAGATTCATGAACACTGAAGCTTTCTTT,CASSPLRFMNTEAFF
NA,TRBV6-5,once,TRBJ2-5,TGTGCCAGCAGTTACTCGAAGCCGGGAGAGACCCAGTACTTC,CASSYSKPGETQYF
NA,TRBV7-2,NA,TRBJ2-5,TGTGCCAGCAGCCCACCGAACTGGTACCAAGAGACCCAGTACTTC,CASSPPNWYQETQYF
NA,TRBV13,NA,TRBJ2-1,TGTGCCAGCAGCGAGGGCCTACAGTTCGGCAATGAGCAGTTCTTC,CASSEGLQFGNEQFF